What follows are 9 T cell receptor beta chains derived from one specimen sequenced in a study of memory CD4+ T cells and cytomegalovirus serostatus. The sort gate was single viable CD3+CD4+CD8-CD45RO+ cells for memory CD4+ T cells. Only in-frame clones appear in the TCRdb table, and some are missing; sequencing was by immunoSEQ multiplex PCR. The sample has 35,000 to 40,000 clones, 79% seen once. Input material: memory CD4+ T cells from blood. Receptors were obtained from an adult in good health and CMV-seropositive.

The CDR3, as DNA: TGTGCCAGCAGCCAATCTGGGTCTAGCAATCAGCCCCAGCATTTT. Translated: CASSQSGSSNQPQHF. The J gene is TRBJ1-5, the V gene TRBV16; no reliable D call. Germline CDR1 is KGHSY and CDR2 is FQNENV. This CDR3 comprises 15 residues. V shed 0 bases and J shed 0 bases, with 6 bases lying between them.

The chain uses TRBV10-3 and TRBJ2-3; D might be TRBD1 (6 bases). CDR1 and CDR2 (germline): ENHRY, SYGVKD. V was clipped by 5 bases and J by 5 bases, with 8 bases between them. The CDR3 extends over 12 amino acids. The CDR3, as DNA: TGTGCCATCAGTACACAGGGAGATACGCAGTATTTT. Translating gives CAISTQGDTQYF.

The chain joins TRBV11-2 to TRBJ2-5; TRBD1 aligns across 7 bases. V was clipped by 5 bases and J by 5 bases; unmatched bases: 5. Germline V gene sequence: CDR1 SGHAT, CDR2 FQNNGV. The CDR3 contains 13 residues. The CDR3 DNA reads TGTGCCAGCAGCAGACAGGGATTGGAGACCCAGTACTTC. This sequence encodes CASSRQGLETQYF.

This clone qualifies as medium-sized (0.01 to 0.1%). V is TRBV5-1 and J is TRBJ2-1, with D maybe TRBD2 (6 bases). Looked up from germline, CDR1 is SGHRS and CDR2 is YFSETQ. Trimming pared 0 bases from V and 2 bases from J, leaving 9 bases between. This CDR3 contains 15 residues. The CDR3, as DNA: TGCGCCAGCAGCTTGGCTAGCGTAACCTACAATGAGCAGTTCTTC. It codes for CASSLASVTYNEQFF.

This chain connects TRBV15 to TRBJ1-3; tentative D call: TRBD1 (5 bases). CDR3 length: 15 amino acids. V was pared by 4 bases and J by 0 bases, with 10 bases between. Germline lookup yields CDR1 LNHNV and CDR2 YYDKDF (reference sequence). CDR3 coding DNA: TGTGCCACCAGCAAAGGGGTGAACTCTGGAAACACCATATATTTT. Amino acid sequence: CATSKGVNSGNTIYF.

V is TRBV6-1 and J is TRBJ1-1; no definite D call. CDR3 length: 14 residues. Germline CDR1 reads MNHNS; CDR2 reads SASEGT. V gave up 3 bases and J gave up 5 bases, with 13 bases separating them. The CDR3 DNA is TGTGCCAGCAGTGACAGATCAGAGCAGACTGAAGCTTTCTTT. Translation: CASSDRSEQTEAFF.

This sequence joins TRBV7-8 and TRBJ2-5; 12 bases map to TRBD2. Losses at the gene ends were 4 bases for V and 5 bases for J; bases not matched to a gene: 8. CDR3 size: 16 residues. Germline loops: CDR1 SGHVS, CDR2 FQNEAQ. CDR3 sequence (DNA): TGTGCCAGCAGCTCCGGACTAGCGGGGTGGGTGGAGACCCAGTACTTC. It specifies CASSSGLAGWVETQYF.

As regards this clone: One end of the junction fails to match germline, which may point to a read error. The J gene is TRBJ2-5, the V gene TRBV7-7; the D is unclear. Germline V gene sequence: CDR1 SSHAT, CDR2 FNYEAQ (reference sequence). This CDR3 region has 12 residues. For the CDR3, the DNA is TGTGCTAGCAGCTTATTGGGGGAGACCCAGTACTTC. It codes for CASSLLGETQYF.

The chain links TRBV28 to TRBJ1-2; D possibly corresponds to TRBD1 (6 bases). The CDR3 runs 13 residues. Looked up from germline, CDR1 is MDHEN and CDR2 is SYDVKM. V shed 6 bases and J shed 4 bases, with 12 bases lying between them. The CDR3 coding sequence is TGTGCCAGCAGCCCGGGACAAGTCTATGGCTACACCTTC. It translates to CASSPGQVYGYTF.